This T cell receptor beta chain was profiled in a study of beta chain features in type 1 diabetes. Study-level results: Individuals with type 1 diabetes displayed fewer insertions and more deletions at VDJ junctions. TCRB CDR3s from Type 1 diabetes patients were moderately but significantly shorter in all four CD4+ subsets.

Sorting based on CD45RO/CCR7/CD25/CD127/CD95/CD27 separated CD4+ naive, central memory, regulatory and stem cell-like memory cells. With regard to this clone: What it binds is not known.

Expressed TCRB transcripts got sequenced, as all isolated RNA was reverse transcribed. Using immunoSEQ multiplex PCR, the repertoire was profiled, and TCRdb retains in-frame clones only, with some absent. The sample includes about 300,000 clones, around an eighth seen only once; the top ten take about 0.015%. Trimming shortened V by 4 bases and J by 4 bases, and 18 bases separated the two germline ends. The CDR3 covers 15 residues. The germline gives CDR1 SQVTM, CDR2 ANQGSEA. The sequencing input was naive CD4+ T cells from blood. The clonotype comes from a woman younger than 30 with type 1 diabetes. V is TRBV29-1 and J is TRBJ2-3; tentatively, D is TRBD2 (7 bases). The CDR3 DNA follows: TGCAGCGTTGTAGGTGGGAGGGGGGTCGCAGATACGCAGTATTTT. Translated: CSVVGGRGVADTQYF.